One sample yielded the 31 T cell receptor beta chains listed below, sequenced in a study of blood T cells in healthy people across ages. Primers used in a second PCR of roughly 6 to 11 cycles were a sample-barcoded 5' primer and a J-beta primer mix. One entry per CDR3 protein, called by TCRdb with MiXCR from the 5' RACE reads. The table shows about 720,000 distinct CDR3 sequences, with 22% occurring only once. The material sequenced was blood. The receptor source for this set is a man between 70 and 80 years old in good health.

The V call is TRBV2, the J call TRBJ1-1; D is uncertain. This CDR3 spans 12 amino acids. Per germline, CDR1 SNHLY and CDR2 FYNNEI. V dropped 8 bases and J dropped 1 base, with 8 bases sitting between them. The CDR3 is CASGRRNTEAFF. CDR3 DNA: TGTGCCAGCGGTCGGAGGAACACTGAAGCTTTCTTT.

In its sample, this clonotype was seen a few times. CDR3 bases: TGTGCCATCCGGGGGCTCAAGTACGAGCAGTACTTC. Translated, it gives CAIRGLKYEQYF. The chain is built from TRBV10-3 and TRBJ2-5; TRBD1 or TRBD2 may be the D gene (6 bases each). The DNA end is more similar to TRBJ2-7, so the J call may be wrong. The CDR3 loop spans 12 amino acids. Germline lookup yields CDR1 ENHRY and CDR2 SYGVKD.

The V gene is TRBV20-1, the J gene TRBJ1-2; D perhaps matches TRBD1 (6 bases). Trimming stripped 0 bases from V and 4 bases from J, with 12 bases between. The CDR3 consists of 14 residues. Germline CDR1 and CDR2: DFQATT and SNEGSKA (reference sequence). CDR3 in amino acids: CSARDKDSGYGYTF. The CDR3 DNA reads as TGCAGTGCTAGAGATAAGGACAGCGGCTATGGCTACACCTTC.

The chain joins TRBV3-1 to TRBJ2-3; D might be TRBD2 (5 bases). Germline loops: CDR1 LGHDT, CDR2 YNNKEL (reference sequence). The CDR3 length is 14 residues. V was cut by 1 base and J by 5 bases, with 10 bases left in between. The CDR3 coding sequence is TGTGCCAGCAGCCAAGGGGGTAGCGTAGATACGCAGTATTTT. This encodes CASSQGGSVDTQYF.

This clonotype occurred a few times. The chain is built from TRBV6-5 and TRBJ1-5; 8 bases fit TRBD1. The germline gives CDR1 MNHEY, CDR2 SVGAGI. The CDR3 length is 13 residues. V was clipped by 5 bases and J by 7 bases; unmatched bases: 4. The DNA of the CDR3 is TGTGCCAGCAGTGGGACAGGAGGACAGCCCCAGCATTTT. Its translation: CASSGTGGQPQHF.

The chain couples TRBV28 to TRBJ1-6, with no clear D. The CDR3 is 13 residues long. The germline V and J ends were trimmed by 7 bases and 10 bases, with 14 bases remaining between them. Germline V gene sequence: CDR1 MDHEN, CDR2 SYDVKM. The CDR3 loop is CASTLRVGSPLHF. The CDR3 DNA follows: TGTGCCAGCACCCTCCGCGTTGGGTCACCCCTCCACTTT.

This clonotype has only a few counts. The rearrangement uses TRBV6-5 and TRBJ1-1, with unresolved D. CDR3 length equals 14 residues. From germline, CDR1 is MNHEY and CDR2 SVGAGI. V was clipped by 8 bases and J by 5 bases, with 18 bases between them. CDR3 protein: CASRRELEGTEAFF. Written as DNA, the CDR3 is TGTGCCAGCCGGAGGGAACTGGAGGGTACTGAAGCTTTCTTT.

The rearrangement links TRBV5-1 to TRBJ2-7; D is unclear. The better agreement between TRBJ2-1 and the DNA end casts doubt on the J call. CDR1 is SGHRS, CDR2 YFSETQ, per germline. The length of the CDR3 is 18 residues. The CDR3: CASSLAFSHGLGYNEQFF. CDR3 bases: TGCGCCAGCAGCTTGGCCTTCTCGCACGGGTTGGGCTACAATGAGCAGTTCTTC.

In its sample, this clonotype was seen a few times. The rearrangement joins TRBV7-9 to TRBJ1-4; no definite D call. V lost 2 bases and J 6 bases, leaving 10 bases between the germline ends. Germline CDR1 is SEHNR and CDR2 is FQNEAQ (reference sequence). CDR3 size: 14 residues. The DNA for the CDR3 is TGTGCCAGCAGCTTACGGTCAACGGATGAAAAACTGTTTTTT. Protein sequence: CASSLRSTDEKLFF.

The V and J genes are TRBV6-1 and TRBJ2-3; D may match TRBD1 or TRBD2 (6 bases each). The CDR3 contains 13 residues. Germline V CDR1 and CDR2: MNHNS, SASEGT. V lost 7 bases and J 4 bases, leaving 12 bases between the germline ends. CDR3 coding DNA: TGTGCCAGCAAACAGGGAGGCGCAGATACGCAGTATTTT. The encoded protein is CASKQGGADTQYF.

The table lists this clonotype with a few counts. The genes are TRBV12-3 or TRBV12-4 and TRBJ1-1; D possibly corresponds to TRBD1 (5 bases). This CDR3 is built from 12 residues. V lost 5 bases to trimming and J lost 6 bases, with 10 bases between them. Here the CDR3 DNA reads TGTGCCAGCAGTACCTGGGGGGCTGAAGCTTTCTTT. Residues: CASSTWGAEAFF.

The chain couples TRBV5-1 to TRBJ2-3, with no clear D. The CDR3 length is 16 residues. Germline V gene lookup returns CDR1 SGHRS and CDR2 YFSETQ. The germline V and J ends were trimmed by 0 bases and 1 base, with 12 bases remaining between them. As DNA, the CDR3 is TGCGCCAGCAGCTTGGGACGAACTCAGGGCACAGATACGCAGTATTTT. Protein product: CASSLGRTQGTDTQYF.

The J gene is TRBJ2-2, the V gene TRBV6-2 or TRBV6-3; 15 bases map to TRBD2. V was clipped by 3 bases and J by 7 bases; unmatched bases: 15. CDR1 and CDR2 from the germline V gene are MNHEY and SVGEGT. The CDR3 runs to 20 residues. CDR3 in amino acids: CASSYTHYGLAGGFSGELFF. The CDR3 DNA reads TGTGCCAGCAGTTATACCCACTACGGACTAGCGGGAGGGTTCAGCGGGGAGCTGTTTTTT.

This sequence joins TRBV20-1 and TRBJ1-1; possibly TRBD1 for D (5 bases). With 3 bases removed from V and 0 bases from J, the gap between germline ends came to 5 bases. CDR3 size: 12 residues. In germline, CDR1 is DFQATT, CDR2 SNEGSKA (reference sequence). CDR3 nucleotides: TGCAGTGCTAGCAGGGTGAACACTGAAGCTTTCTTT. It encodes CSASRVNTEAFF.

CDR3 sequence (DNA): TGCAGTGCTAGAGATGGGGGGGGCAGGGTCGGGGAGCTGTTTTTT. Encoded protein: CSARDGGGRVGELFF. V usage is TRBV20-1 and J usage is TRBJ2-2; perhaps TRBD2 as D (7 bases). The CDR3 has 15 residues. Germline loops: CDR1 DFQATT, CDR2 SNEGSKA (reference sequence). Between the trimmed V and J ends, which lost 0 bases and 7 bases, there was a span of 15 bases.

The CDR3 here is CASSPPGDLTDTQYF. DNA for the CDR3: TGTGCCAGCAGCCCACCAGGGGACCTCACAGATACGCAGTATTTT. The chain recombines TRBV7-7 with TRBJ2-3, with a tentative D call TRBD1 (6 bases). This CDR3 is built from 15 residues. Trimming shortened V by 5 bases and J by 2 bases, and 14 bases separated the two germline ends. Germline assignment: CDR1 SSHAT and CDR2 FNYEAQ (reference sequence).

The CDR3 sequence: CASSHPELAMYF. The DNA of the CDR3 is TGTGCCAGCAGCCACCCCGAGCTCGCAATGTATTTT. The chain employs TRBV3-1 and TRBJ2-3; no clear D gene. Trimming cost V 3 bases and J 14 bases, with 15 bases left between them. Germline values: CDR1 LGHDT, CDR2 YNNKEL (reference sequence). There are 12 residues in the CDR3.

This clonotype has at least ten counts. The genes are TRBV18 and TRBJ2-3; weak D call: TRBD1 (6 bases). V was trimmed by 8 bases and J by 6 bases, leaving 18 bases between them. The CDR3 loop spans 14 amino acids. Germline V gives CDR1 KGHSH, CDR2 LQKENI. The CDR3 DNA reads as TGTGCCAGCAGCCCAGGGGTCAATACGGATACGCAGTATTTT. Protein: CASSPGVNTDTQYF.

The chain links TRBV20-1 to TRBJ2-2; 8 nucleotides align to TRBD2. This CDR3 spans 13 amino acids. Looked up from germline, CDR1 is DFQATT and CDR2 is SNEGSKA (reference sequence). V lost 6 bases and J lost 5; bases outside the gene matches: 5. This chain's CDR3 is CSAGTRGTGELFF. As DNA, the CDR3 is TGCAGTGCAGGGACTAGAGGAACCGGGGAGCTGTTTTTT.

The chain combines TRBV14 with TRBJ1-4; maybe TRBD1 (6 bases). There are 15 residues in the CDR3. Germline CDR1 and CDR2: SGHDN and FVKESK. V gave up 0 bases and J gave up 4 bases, with 9 bases separating them. The CDR3 protein is CASSQEGANNEKLFF. CDR3 bases: TGTGCCAGCAGCCAAGAGGGGGCCAATAATGAAAAACTGTTTTTT.

This clonotype has more than one count but fewer than ten. The chain is built from TRBV20-1 and TRBJ2-1, with 8 bases identical to TRBD2. Per germline, CDR1 DFQATT and CDR2 SNEGSKA (reference sequence). This CDR3 comprises 14 residues. The V segment lost 3 bases and the J segment 3 bases; nucleotides outside the gene matches: 4. The CDR3 region has the DNA TGCAGTGCTAGTAGCCTAGCGGGCTACAATGAGCAGTTCTTC. It encodes CSASSLAGYNEQFF.

This clonotype was seen only once. The chain couples TRBV20-1 to TRBJ1-4, with TRBD1 identical over 7 bases. The ends lost 4 bases at V and 5 bases at J; junction bases unmatched: 7. The CDR3 extends over 14 amino acids. Germline values: CDR1 DFQATT, CDR2 SNEGSKA (reference sequence). CDR3: CSAKIDRANEKLFF. The CDR3 DNA sequence: TGCAGTGCTAAGATAGACAGGGCAAATGAAAAACTGTTTTTT.

The DNA of the CDR3 is TGTGCCAGCAGTTTTGGGACCACAGATACGCAGTATTTT. Translation gives CASSFGTTDTQYF. The rearrangement uses TRBV28 and TRBJ2-3; TRBD1 or TRBD2 may be the D gene (5 bases each). The germline CDR1 and CDR2 sequences are MDHEN and SYDVKM. The CDR3 is 13 residues long. V dropped 3 bases and J dropped 2 bases, with 6 bases sitting between them. Supplemented by reference TRBV28 and TRBJ2-3, the full variable domain reads DVKVTQSSRYLVKRTGEKVFLECVQDMDHENMFWYRQDPGLGLRLIYFSYDVKMKEKGDIPEGYSVSREKKERFSLILESASTNQTSMYLCASSFGTTDTQYFGPGTRLTVL.

This clonotype has only a few counts. The V call is TRBV20-1, the J call TRBJ2-7; D gene ambiguous. V lost 8 bases and J lost 4, with 21 bases in between. Germline V gives CDR1 DFQATT, CDR2 SNEGSKA (reference sequence). The CDR3 covers 14 residues. CDR3 bases: TGCAGTCCCCATCGACGGCCAGGAAGTTACGAGCAGTACTTC. Amino acid sequence: CSPHRRPGSYEQYF.

This sequence joins TRBV11-2 and TRBJ2-1; D is possibly TRBD1 (6 bases). CDR1 and CDR2 (germline): SGHAT, FQNNGV. V lost 3 bases, J lost 0 bases, and 12 bases lay in between. The CDR3 sequence is 16 residues long. CDR3 nucleotides: TGTGCCAGCAGCTTCATACAGGGCTTCTCCTACAATGAGCAGTTCTTC. This gives the protein CASSFIQGFSYNEQFF. Full variable domain (rest looked up from reference TRBV11-2 and TRBJ2-1): EAGVAQSPRYKIIEKRQSVAFWCNPISGHATLYWYQQILGQGPKLLIQFQNNGVVDDSQLPKDRFSAERLKGVDSTLKIQPAKLEDSAVYLCASSFIQGFSYNEQFFGPGTRLTVL.

This clonotype has more than one count but fewer than ten. The V gene is TRBV4-3, the J gene TRBJ2-1, with 12 bases fitting TRBD2. V lost 1 base to trimming and J lost 6 bases; unmatched junction nucleotides: 4. This CDR3 is built from 16 residues. The germline V gene encodes CDR1 LGHNA and CDR2 YSLEER. CDR3 residues: CASSQATSGRFNEQFF. The CDR3 DNA reads TGCGCCAGCAGCCAAGCGACTAGCGGGAGATTCAATGAGCAGTTCTTC.

The CDR3 is CASSQDTERDSYEQYV. In DNA form, the CDR3 reads TGCGCCAGCAGCCAAGATACCGAGCGGGACTCCTACGAGCAGTACGTC. J is TRBJ2-7 and V is TRBV4-3; 7 positions agree with TRBD2. Germline V lookup: CDR1 LGHNA, CDR2 YSLEER. CDR3 length: 16 residues. The V gene end was trimmed by 0 bases and the J gene end by 0 bases; junction bases not matched to a gene: 5.

This clonotype appeared a few times. This chain uses TRBV9 with TRBJ2-7, with no clear D. V was clipped by 3 bases and J by 7 bases, with 17 bases between them. Looked up from germline, CDR1 is SGDLS and CDR2 is YYNGEE. This CDR3 is 14 amino acids long. The DNA for the CDR3 is TGTGCCAGCAGCGAAGTCCAAGCCCCCCGAGAGCAGTACTTC. It is translated as CASSEVQAPREQYF.

The sample holds a few counts of this clonotype. A much more abundant neighbour one base away suggests this may be a read error. The V gene is TRBV7-2, the J gene TRBJ2-3; maybe TRBD2 (5 bases). This CDR3 region has 15 residues. The germline CDR1 and CDR2 sequences are SGHTA and FQGNSA. CDR3 sequence reads: CANSLVTGFTDTQYF. The DNA of the CDR3 is TGTGCCAACAGCTTAGTGACGGGATTCACAGATACGCAGTATTTT.

This clonotype showed up just a few times. The gene calls are TRBV6-2 or TRBV6-3 and TRBJ2-3; D not certain. CDR3 length: 17 amino acids. Germline assignment: CDR1 MNHEY and CDR2 SVGEGT. V was shortened by 7 bases and J by 2 bases, with 22 bases between the two germline ends. The CDR3 bases are TGTGCCAGCACTTCCGGAAAAGTTAGTCAGACCACAGATACGCAGTATTTT. Its protein is CASTSGKVSQTTDTQYF.

This clonotype was counted many times. The chain uses TRBV20-1 and TRBJ2-5; no clear D. V dropped 0 bases and J dropped 9 bases, with 8 bases sitting between them. CDR3 length equals 11 residues. Germline CDR1 is DFQATT and CDR2 is SNEGSKA (reference sequence). For the CDR3, the DNA is TGCAGTGCTAGAGATAGAAGGGCCCAGTACTTC. Translated: CSARDRRAQYF.